In its sample, the clone carrying this TCR beta chain was seen once. Antigen: not known. Repertoires were generated with immunoSEQ multiplex PCR, while TCRdb's copy carries only in-frame clones and drops some. The table lists approximately 300,000 clones, about 86% of them singletons. The data derive from a study of Ad26.COV2.S vaccination and SARS-CoV-2 variants. Turning to the study itself: Doses of Ad26.COV2.S were injected into muscle once or twice, 56 days apart. General study findings and limits: Placebo recipients trailed vaccine recipients in spike-specific TCR breadth.

Sample treatment: some 20 received Ad26.COV2.S at low or high dose, single or two shots; roughly five received placebo; per-sample allocation not given. Day 63 following the first vaccine or placebo injection was when the samples were taken. Germline assignment: CDR1 SGHNT and CDR2 YYREEE (reference sequence). The V end was cut by 0 bases, the J end by 1 base, with 12 bases between. CDR3 size: 16 residues. The TCR comes from a person aged 18-60 years who received the Ad26.COV2.S COVID-19 vaccine or a placebo. The chain recombines TRBV5-4 with TRBJ2-3; a weak D match, TRBD2 (6 bases). Sequences were derived from peripheral blood, sampled in a trial of Ad26.COV2.S vaccine versus placebo. In DNA, the CDR3 is TGTGCCAGCAGCTTGGCGGGGCGGGATGGCACAGATACGCAGTATTTT. As protein: CASSLAGRDGTDTQYF.